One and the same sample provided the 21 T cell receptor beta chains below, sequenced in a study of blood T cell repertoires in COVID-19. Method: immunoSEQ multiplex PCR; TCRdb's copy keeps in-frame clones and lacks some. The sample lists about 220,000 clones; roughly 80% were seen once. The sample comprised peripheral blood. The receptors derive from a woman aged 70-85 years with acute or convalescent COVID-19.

The CDR3 bases are TGTGCCAGTAGTCTGCAACAGGGGCGGGATGAGCAGTTCTTC. It encodes CASSLQQGRDEQFF. The genes are TRBV19 and TRBJ2-1; TRBD1 matches at 7 bases. The CDR3 has 14 amino acids. CDR1 is LNHDA, CDR2 SQIVND, per germline (reference sequence). The V and J ends lost 5 bases and 8 bases, in that order; junction bases with no gene match: 9.

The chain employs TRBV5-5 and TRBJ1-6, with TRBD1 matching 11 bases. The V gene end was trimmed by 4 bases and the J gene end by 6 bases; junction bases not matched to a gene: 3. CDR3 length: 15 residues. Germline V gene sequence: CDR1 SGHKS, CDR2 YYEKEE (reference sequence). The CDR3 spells CASSIGTGGNSPLHF. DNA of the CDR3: TGTGCCAGCAGCATCGGGACAGGGGGTAATTCACCCCTCCACTTT.

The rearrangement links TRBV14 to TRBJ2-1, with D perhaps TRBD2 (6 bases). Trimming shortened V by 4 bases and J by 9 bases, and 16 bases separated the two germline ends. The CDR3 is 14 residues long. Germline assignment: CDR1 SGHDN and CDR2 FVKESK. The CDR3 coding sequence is TGTGCCAGCAGCCCCCCAGCCGGAGGGGTTGAGCAGTTCTTC. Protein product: CASSPPAGGVEQFF.

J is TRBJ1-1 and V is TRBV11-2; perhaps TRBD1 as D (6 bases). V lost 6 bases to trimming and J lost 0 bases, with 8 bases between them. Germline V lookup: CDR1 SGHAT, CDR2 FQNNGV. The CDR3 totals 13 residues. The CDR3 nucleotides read TGTGCCAGCAGACAGGGACTGAACACTGAAGCTTTCTTT. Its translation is CASRQGLNTEAFF.

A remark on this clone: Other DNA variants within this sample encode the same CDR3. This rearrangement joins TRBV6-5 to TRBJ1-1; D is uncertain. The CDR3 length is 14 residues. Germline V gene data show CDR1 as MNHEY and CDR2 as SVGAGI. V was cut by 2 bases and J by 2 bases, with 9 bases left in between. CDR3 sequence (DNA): TGTGCCAGCAGTTACGGGCAGAGAAACACTGAAGCTTTCTTT. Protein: CASSYGQRNTEAFF.

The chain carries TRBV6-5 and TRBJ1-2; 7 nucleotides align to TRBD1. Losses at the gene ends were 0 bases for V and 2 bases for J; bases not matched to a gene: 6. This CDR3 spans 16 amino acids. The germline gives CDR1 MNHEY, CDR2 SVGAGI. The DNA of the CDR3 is TGTGCCAGCAGTTACTCCACAGGGGCTAGCAACTATGGCTACACCTTC. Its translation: CASSYSTGASNYGYTF.

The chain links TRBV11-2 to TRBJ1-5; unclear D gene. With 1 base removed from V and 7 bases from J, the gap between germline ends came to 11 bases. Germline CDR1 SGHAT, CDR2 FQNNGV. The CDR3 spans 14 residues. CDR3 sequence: CASSLVNSKQPQHF. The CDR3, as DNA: TGTGCCAGCAGCTTAGTGAACTCCAAACAGCCCCAGCATTTT.

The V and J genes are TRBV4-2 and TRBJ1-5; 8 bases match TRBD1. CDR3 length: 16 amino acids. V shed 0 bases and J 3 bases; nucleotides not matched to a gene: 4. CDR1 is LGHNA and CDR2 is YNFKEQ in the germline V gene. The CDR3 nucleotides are TGTGCCAGCAGCCAAGACCAGGGGGCCGTCAATCAGCCCCAGCATTTT. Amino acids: CASSQDQGAVNQPQHF.

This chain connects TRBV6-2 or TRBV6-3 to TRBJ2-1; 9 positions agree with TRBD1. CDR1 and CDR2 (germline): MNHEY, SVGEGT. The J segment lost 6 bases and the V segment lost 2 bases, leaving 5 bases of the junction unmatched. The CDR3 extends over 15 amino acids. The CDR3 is CASSYGTGTFNEQFF. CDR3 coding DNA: TGTGCCAGCAGTTACGGGACAGGGACCTTCAATGAGCAGTTCTTC.

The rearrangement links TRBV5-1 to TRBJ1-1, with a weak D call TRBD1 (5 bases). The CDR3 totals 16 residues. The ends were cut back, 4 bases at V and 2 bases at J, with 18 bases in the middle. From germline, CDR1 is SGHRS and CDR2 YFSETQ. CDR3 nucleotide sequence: TGCGCCAGCAGCCCCGGCCTTGGGGGAGGAAACACTGAAGCTTTCTTT. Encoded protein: CASSPGLGGGNTEAFF.

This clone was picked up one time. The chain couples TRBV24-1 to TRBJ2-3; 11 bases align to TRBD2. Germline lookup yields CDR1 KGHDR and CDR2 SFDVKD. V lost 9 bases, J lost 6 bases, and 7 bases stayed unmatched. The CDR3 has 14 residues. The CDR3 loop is CATGLAGGGDTQYF. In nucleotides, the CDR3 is TGTGCCACCGGTCTAGCGGGGGGCGGCGATACGCAGTATTTT.

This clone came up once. CDR3 loop: CSVVVRLASTDTQYF. In nucleotides, the CDR3 is TGCAGCGTCGTGGTGAGGTTAGCGAGCACAGATACGCAGTATTTT. This sequence joins TRBV29-1 and TRBJ2-3; maybe TRBD2 (5 bases). Germline V gene lookup returns CDR1 SQVTM and CDR2 ANQGSEA. CDR3 length: 15 amino acids. With 6 bases removed from V and 0 bases from J, the gap between germline ends came to 16 bases.

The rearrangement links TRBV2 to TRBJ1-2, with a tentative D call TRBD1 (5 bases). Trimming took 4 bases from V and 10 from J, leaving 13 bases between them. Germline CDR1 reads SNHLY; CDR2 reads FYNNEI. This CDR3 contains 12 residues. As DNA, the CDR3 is TGTGCCAGCAGTGGTTCAGGGATGGACTACACCTTC. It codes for CASSGSGMDYTF.

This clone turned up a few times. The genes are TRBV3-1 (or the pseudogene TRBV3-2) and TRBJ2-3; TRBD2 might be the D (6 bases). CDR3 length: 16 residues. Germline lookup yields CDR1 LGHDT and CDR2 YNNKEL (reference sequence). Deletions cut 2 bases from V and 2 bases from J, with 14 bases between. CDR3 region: CASSQLTGDPTDTQYF. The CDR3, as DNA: TGTGCCAGCAGCCAATTAACGGGGGATCCCACAGATACGCAGTATTTT.

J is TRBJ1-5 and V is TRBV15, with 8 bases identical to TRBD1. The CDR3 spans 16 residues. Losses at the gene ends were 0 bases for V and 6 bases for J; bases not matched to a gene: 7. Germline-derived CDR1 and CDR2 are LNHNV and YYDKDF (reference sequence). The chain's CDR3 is CATSRDRQGARQPQHF. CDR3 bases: TGTGCCACCAGCAGAGATCGGCAGGGGGCGCGTCAGCCCCAGCATTTT.

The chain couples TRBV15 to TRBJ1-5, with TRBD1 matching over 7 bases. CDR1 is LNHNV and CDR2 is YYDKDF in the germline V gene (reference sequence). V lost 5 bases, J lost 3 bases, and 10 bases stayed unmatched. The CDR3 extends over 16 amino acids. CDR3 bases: TGTGCCACCAGCGACTCCGACAGGGCCTTCAATCAGCCCCAGCATTTT. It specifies CATSDSDRAFNQPQHF.

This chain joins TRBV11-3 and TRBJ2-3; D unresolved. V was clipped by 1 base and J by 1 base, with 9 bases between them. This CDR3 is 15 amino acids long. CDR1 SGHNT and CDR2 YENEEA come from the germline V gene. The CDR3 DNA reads TGTGCCAGCAGCTTAGGCACACACCGCACAGATACGCAGTATTTT. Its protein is CASSLGTHRTDTQYF.

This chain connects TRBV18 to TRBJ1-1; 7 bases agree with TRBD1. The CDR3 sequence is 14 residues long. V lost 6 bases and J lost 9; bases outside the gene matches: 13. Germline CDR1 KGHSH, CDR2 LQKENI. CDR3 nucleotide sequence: TGTGCCAGCTCCGCTGACACAGGGGCGCTGAAAGCTTTCTTT. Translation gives CASSADTGALKAFF.

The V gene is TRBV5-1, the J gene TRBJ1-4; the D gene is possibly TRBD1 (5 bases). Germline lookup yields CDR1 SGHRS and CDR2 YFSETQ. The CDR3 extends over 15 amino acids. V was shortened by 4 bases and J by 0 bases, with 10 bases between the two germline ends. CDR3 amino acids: CASSGAGSTNEKLFF. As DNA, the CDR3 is TGCGCCAGCAGCGGGGCAGGGTCAACTAATGAAAAACTGTTTTTT.

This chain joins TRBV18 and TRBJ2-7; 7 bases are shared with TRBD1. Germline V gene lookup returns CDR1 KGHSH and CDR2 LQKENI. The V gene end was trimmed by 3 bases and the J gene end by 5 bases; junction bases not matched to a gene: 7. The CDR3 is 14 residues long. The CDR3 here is CASSPRDSINEQYV. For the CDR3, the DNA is TGTGCCAGCTCACCTCGGGACAGTATTAACGAGCAGTACGTC.

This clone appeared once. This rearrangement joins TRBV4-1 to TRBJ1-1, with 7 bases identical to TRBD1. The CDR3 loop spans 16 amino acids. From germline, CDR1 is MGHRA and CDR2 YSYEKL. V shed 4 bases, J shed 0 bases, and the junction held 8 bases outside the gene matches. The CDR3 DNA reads TGCGCCAGCAGCCGAGACCTACAGGGGCTGAACACTGAAGCTTTCTTT. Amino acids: CASSRDLQGLNTEAFF.